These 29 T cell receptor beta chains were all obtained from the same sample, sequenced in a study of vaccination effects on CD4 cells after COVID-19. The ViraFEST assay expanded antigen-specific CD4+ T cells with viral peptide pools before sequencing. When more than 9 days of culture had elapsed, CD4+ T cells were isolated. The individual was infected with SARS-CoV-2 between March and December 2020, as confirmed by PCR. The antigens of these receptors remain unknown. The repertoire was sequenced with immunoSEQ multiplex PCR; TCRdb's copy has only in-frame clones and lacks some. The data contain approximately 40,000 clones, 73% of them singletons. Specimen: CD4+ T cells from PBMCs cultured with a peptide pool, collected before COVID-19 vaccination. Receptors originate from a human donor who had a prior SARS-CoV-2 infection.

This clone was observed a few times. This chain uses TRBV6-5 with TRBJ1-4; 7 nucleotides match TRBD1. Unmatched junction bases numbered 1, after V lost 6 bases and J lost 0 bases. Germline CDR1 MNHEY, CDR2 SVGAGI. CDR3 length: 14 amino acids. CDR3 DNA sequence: TGTGCCAGCAGGGGACAGACAACTAATGAAAAACTGTTTTTT. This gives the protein CASRGQTTNEKLFF.

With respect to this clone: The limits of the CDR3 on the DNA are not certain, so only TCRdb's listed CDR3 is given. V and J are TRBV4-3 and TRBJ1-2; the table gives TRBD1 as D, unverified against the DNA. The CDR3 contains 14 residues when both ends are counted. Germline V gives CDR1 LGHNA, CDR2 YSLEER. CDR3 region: CASSQVGQGAPGTF.

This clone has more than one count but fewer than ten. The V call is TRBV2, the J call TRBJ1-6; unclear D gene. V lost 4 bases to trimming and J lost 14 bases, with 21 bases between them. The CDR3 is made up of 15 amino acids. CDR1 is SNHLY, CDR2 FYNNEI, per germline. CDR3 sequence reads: CASSVGLPGPSSLHF. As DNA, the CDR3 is TGTGCCAGCAGTGTAGGACTTCCGGGCCCTTCGTCCCTCCACTTT.

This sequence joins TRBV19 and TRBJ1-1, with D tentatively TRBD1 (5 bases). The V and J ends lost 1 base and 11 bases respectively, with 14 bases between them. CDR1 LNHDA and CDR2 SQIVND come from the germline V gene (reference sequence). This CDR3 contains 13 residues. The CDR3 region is CASSIAGTQVAFF. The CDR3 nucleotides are TGTGCCAGTAGTATAGCAGGGACTCAGGTGGCTTTCTTT.

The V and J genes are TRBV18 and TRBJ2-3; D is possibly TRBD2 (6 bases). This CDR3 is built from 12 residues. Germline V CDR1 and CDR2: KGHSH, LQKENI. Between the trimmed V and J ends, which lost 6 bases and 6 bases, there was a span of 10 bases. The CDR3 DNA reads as TGTGCCAGCTCCCGCGGGGTGGATACGCAGTATTTT. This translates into CASSRGVDTQYF.

The CDR3 DNA follows: TGTGCCAGCAGTTACATTTCCCGGGGGGGTGAGACCCAGTACTTC. Translation gives CASSYISRGGETQYF. The chain employs TRBV6-5 and TRBJ2-5, with 8 nucleotides matching TRBD2. Trimming cost V 2 bases and J 5 bases; bases outside gene matches: 7. The CDR3 runs 15 residues. Germline CDR1 and CDR2: MNHEY and SVGAGI.

The CDR3 loop reads CASSYGTGVSGELFF. As DNA, the CDR3 is TGCGCCAGCAGCTACGGGACAGGGGTATCCGGGGAGCTGTTTTTT. The chain employs TRBV5-1 and TRBJ2-2; 10 positions agree with TRBD1. This CDR3 is built from 15 residues. Germline loops: CDR1 SGHRS, CDR2 YFSETQ. J was trimmed by 6 bases and V by 3 bases; bases with no gene match: 5.

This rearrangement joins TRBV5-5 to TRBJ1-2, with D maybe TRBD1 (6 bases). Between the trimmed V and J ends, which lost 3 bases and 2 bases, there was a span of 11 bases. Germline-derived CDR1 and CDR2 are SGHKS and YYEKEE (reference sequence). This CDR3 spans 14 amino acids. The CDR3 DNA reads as TGTGCCAGCAGCTCTATTGGACAGAACTATGGCTACACCTTC. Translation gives CASSSIGQNYGYTF.

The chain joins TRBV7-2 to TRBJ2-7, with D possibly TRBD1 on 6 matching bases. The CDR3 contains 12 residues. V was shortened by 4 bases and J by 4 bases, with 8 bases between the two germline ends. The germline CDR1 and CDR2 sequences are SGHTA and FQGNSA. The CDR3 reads CASSSDRYEQYF. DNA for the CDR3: TGTGCCAGCAGCTCAGACAGGTACGAGCAGTACTTC.

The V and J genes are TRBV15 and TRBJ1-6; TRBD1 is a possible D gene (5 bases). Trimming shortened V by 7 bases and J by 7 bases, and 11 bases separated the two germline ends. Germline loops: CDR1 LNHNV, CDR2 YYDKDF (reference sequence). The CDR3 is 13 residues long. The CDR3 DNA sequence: TGTGCCACCACCCGGGGCAGAAATTCACCCCTCCACTTT. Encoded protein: CATTRGRNSPLHF.

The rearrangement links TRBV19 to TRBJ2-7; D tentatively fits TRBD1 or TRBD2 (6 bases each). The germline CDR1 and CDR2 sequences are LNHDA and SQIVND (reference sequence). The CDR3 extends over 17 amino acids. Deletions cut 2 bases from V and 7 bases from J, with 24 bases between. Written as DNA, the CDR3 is TGTGCCAGTAGTATAAGTGGAAGGGGGGCCATCTTTGGAGAGCAGTACTTC. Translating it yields CASSISGRGAIFGEQYF.

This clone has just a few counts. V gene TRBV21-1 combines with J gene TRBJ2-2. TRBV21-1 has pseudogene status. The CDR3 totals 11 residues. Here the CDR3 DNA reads TGTGCCAGCAAAAGCACCGGGGAGCTGTTTTTT. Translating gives CASKSTGELFF.

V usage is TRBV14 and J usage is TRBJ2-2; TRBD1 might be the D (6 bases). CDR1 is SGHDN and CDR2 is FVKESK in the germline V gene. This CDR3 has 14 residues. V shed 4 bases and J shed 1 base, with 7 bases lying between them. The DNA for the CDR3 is TGTGCCAGCAGCCGGACAGTGAACACCGGGGAGCTGTTTTTT. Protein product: CASSRTVNTGELFF. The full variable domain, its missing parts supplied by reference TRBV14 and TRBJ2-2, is EAGVTQFPSHSVIEKGQTVTLRCDPISGHDNLYWYRRVMGKEIKFLLHFVKESKQDESGMPNNRFLAERTGGTYSTLKVQPAELEDSGVYFCASSRTVNTGELFFGEGSRLTVL.

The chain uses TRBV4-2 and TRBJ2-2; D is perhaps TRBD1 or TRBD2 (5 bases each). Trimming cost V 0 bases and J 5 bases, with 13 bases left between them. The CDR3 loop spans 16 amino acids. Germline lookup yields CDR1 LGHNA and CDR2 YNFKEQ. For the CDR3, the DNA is TGTGCCAGCAGCCAAGATCGCAGCGAGGGGACCGGGGAGCTGTTTTTT. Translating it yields CASSQDRSEGTGELFF.

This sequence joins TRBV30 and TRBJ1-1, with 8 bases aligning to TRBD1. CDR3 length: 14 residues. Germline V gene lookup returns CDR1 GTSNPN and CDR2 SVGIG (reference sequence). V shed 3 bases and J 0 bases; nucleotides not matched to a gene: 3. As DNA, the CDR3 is TGTGCCTGGAGCCCAGGGGGCCTGAACACTGAAGCTTTCTTT. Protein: CAWSPGGLNTEAFF.

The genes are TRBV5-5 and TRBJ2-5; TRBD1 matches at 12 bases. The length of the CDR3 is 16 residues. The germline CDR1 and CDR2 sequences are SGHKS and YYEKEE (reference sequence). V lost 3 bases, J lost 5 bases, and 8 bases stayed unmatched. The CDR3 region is CASSYWGQGAGETQYF. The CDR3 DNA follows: TGTGCCAGCAGCTATTGGGGACAGGGGGCGGGGGAGACCCAGTACTTC.

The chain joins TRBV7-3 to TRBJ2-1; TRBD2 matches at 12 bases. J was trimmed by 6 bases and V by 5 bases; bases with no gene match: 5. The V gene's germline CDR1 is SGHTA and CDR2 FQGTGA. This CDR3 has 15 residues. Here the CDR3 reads CASSDLAGGLNEQFF. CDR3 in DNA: TGTGCCAGCAGCGACCTAGCGGGAGGGCTCAATGAGCAGTTCTTC.

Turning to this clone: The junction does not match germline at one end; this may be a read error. CDR3 loop: CASNYSWDSSTDTQYF. In DNA form, the CDR3 reads TGTGCCAGCAATTACTCATGGGACAGCAGCACAGATACGCAGTATTTT. The chain uses TRBV6-2 or TRBV6-3 and TRBJ2-3; the match to TRBD1 covers 7 bases. Germline CDR1 and CDR2: MNHEY and SVGEGT. There are 16 residues in the CDR3.

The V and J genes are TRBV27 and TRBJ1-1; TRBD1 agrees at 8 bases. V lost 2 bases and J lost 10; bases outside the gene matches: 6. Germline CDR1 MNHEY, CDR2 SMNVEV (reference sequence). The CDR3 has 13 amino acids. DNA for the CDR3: TGTGCCAGCAGTTTAATACAGGGGGAGGGAGCTTTCTTT. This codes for CASSLIQGEGAFF.

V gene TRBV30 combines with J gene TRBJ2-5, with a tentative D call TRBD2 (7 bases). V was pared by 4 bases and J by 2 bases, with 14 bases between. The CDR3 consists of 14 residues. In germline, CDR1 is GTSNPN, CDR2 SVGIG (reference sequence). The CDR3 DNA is TGTGCCTGGACGGAGAAGGGGGGGCAAGAGACCCAGTACTTC. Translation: CAWTEKGGQETQYF.

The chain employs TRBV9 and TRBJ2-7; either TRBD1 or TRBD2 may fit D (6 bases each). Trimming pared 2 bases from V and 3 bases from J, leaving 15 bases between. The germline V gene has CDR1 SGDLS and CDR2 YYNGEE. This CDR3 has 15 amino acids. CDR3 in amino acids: CASSVGGLADYEQYF. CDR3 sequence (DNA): TGTGCCAGCAGCGTTGGGGGGCTAGCCGACTACGAGCAGTACTTC.

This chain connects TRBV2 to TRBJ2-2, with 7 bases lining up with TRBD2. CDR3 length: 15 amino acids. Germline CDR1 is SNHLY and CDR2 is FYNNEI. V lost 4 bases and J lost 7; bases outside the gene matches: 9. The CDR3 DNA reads TGTGCCAGCAGTGCCTCCGCGGGAGTAGGCGGGGAGCTGTTTTTT. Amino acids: CASSASAGVGGELFF.

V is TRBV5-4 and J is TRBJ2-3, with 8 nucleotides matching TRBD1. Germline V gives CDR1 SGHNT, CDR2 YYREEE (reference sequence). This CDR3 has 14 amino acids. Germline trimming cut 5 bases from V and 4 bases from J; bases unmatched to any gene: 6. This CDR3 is CASSQRQGSDTQYF. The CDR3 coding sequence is TGTGCCAGCAGTCAACGACAGGGGTCAGATACGCAGTATTTT.

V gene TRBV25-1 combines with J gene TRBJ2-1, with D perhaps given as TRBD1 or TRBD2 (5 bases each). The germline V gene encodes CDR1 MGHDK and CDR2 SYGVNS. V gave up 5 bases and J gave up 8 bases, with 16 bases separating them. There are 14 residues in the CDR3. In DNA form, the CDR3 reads TGTGCCAGCAGTCCACCCGGGGCCCGCTATGAGCAGTTCTTC. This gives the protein CASSPPGARYEQFF.

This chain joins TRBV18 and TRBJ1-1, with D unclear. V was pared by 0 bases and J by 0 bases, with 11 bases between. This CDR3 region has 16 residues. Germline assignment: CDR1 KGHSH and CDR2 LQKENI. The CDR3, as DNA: TGTGCCAGCTCACCACCTTCTTCAGATATGAACACTGAAGCTTTCTTT. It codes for CASSPPSSDMNTEAFF.

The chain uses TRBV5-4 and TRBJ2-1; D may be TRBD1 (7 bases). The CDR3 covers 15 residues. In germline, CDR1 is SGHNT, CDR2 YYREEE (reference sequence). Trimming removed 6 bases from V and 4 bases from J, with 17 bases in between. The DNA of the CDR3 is TGTGCCAGCACCCCTGGGGGGACAGCGTACAATGAGCAGTTCTTC. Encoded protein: CASTPGGTAYNEQFF.

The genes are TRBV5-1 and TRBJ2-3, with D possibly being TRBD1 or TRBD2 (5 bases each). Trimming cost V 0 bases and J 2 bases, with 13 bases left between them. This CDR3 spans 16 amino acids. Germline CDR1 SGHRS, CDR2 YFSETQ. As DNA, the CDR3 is TGCGCCAGCAGCTTGGAGGGACGGAGATTCACAGATACGCAGTATTTT. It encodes CASSLEGRRFTDTQYF.

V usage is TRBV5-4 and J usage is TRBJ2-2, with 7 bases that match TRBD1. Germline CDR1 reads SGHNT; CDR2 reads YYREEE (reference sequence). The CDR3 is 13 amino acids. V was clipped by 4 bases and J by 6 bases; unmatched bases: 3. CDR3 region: CASSITGAGELFF. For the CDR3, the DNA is TGTGCCAGCAGCATCACAGGGGCCGGGGAGCTGTTTTTT. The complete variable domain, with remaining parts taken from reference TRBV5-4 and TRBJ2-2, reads ETGVTQSPTHLIKTRGQQVTLRCSSQSGHNTVSWYQQALGQGPQFIFQYYREEENGRGNFPPRFSGLQFPNYSSELNVNALELDDSALYLCASSITGAGELFFGEGSRLTVL.

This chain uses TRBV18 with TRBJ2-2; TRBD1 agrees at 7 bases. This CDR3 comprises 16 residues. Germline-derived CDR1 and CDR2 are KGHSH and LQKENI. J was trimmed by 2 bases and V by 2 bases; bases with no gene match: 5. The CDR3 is CASSPYRTGNTGELFF. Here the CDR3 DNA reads TGTGCCAGCTCACCATACCGGACAGGAAACACCGGGGAGCTGTTTTTT. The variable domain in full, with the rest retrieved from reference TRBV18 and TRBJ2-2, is NAGVMQNPRHLVRRRGQEARLRCSPMKGHSHVYWYRQLPEEGLKFMVYLQKENIIDESGMPKERFSAEFPKEGPSILRIQQVVRGDSAAYFCASSPYRTGNTGELFFGEGSRLTVL.